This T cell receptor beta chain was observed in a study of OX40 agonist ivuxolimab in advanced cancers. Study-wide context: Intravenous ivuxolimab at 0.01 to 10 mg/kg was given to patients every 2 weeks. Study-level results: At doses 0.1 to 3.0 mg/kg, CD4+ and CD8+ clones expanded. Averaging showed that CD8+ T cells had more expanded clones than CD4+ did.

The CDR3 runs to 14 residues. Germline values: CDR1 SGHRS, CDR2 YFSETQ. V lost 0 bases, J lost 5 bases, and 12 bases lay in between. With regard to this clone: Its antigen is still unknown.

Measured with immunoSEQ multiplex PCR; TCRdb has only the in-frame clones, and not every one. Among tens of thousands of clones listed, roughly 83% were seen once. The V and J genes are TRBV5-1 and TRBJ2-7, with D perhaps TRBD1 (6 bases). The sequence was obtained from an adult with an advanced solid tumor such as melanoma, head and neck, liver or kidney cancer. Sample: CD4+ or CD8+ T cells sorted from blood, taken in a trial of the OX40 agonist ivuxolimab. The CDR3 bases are TGCGCCAGCAGCTTGGAGGGCAGGGGCCACGAGCAGTACTTC. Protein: CASSLEGRGHEQYF.